The 30 T cell receptor beta chains in this list originate from one sample, sequenced in a study of siplizumab effects on memory and regulatory T cells. Produced via immunoSEQ multiplex PCR; TCRdb's table is partial and in-frame only. The sample includes 50,000 or so clones, more than 80% seen only once; the top ten take around 40%. Sequencing was done on a sample of CD8+ T cells sorted from blood. These receptors came from a human donor in good health.

The rearrangement uses TRBV19 and TRBJ2-1; D might be TRBD2 (5 bases). The CDR3 has 14 amino acids. V was trimmed by 7 bases and J by 3 bases, leaving 13 bases between them. The germline V gene encodes CDR1 LNHDA and CDR2 SQIVND (reference sequence). CDR3 sequence (DNA): TGTGCCAGTAATAACGGGAACCACTACAATGAGCAGTTCTTC. The encoded protein is CASNNGNHYNEQFF.

The gene calls are TRBV27 and TRBJ2-2; D ambiguous. Trimming left V 6 bases short and J 4 bases short, with 9 bases between. The germline CDR1 and CDR2 sequences are MNHEY and SMNVEV (reference sequence). The length of the CDR3 is 13 residues. The CDR3 is CASSRVVTGELFF. The CDR3 DNA follows: TGTGCCAGCAGCCGGGTCGTCACCGGGGAGCTGTTTTTT.

The chain employs TRBV27 and TRBJ2-7, with 8 bases that match TRBD2. Unmatched junction bases numbered 7, after V lost 3 bases and J lost 3 bases. Germline CDR1 is MNHEY and CDR2 is SMNVEV (reference sequence). The CDR3 loop spans 15 amino acids. The CDR3 region has the DNA TGTGCCAGCAGTTTCCGTTCTAGCGGGTACTACGAGCAGTACTTC. Amino acid sequence: CASSFRSSGYYEQYF.

The count of this clone is one. The rearrangement uses TRBV7-2 and TRBJ2-1; D tentatively reads TRBD1 or TRBD2 (5 bases each). Between the trimmed V and J ends, which lost 4 bases and 10 bases, there was a span of 11 bases. The CDR3 is 12 residues long. Germline V gene data show CDR1 as SGHTA and CDR2 as FQGNSA. DNA of the CDR3: TGTGCCAGCAGCTCTCGGGACCCCGAGCAGTTCTTC. Translated, it gives CASSSRDPEQFF.

CDR3 DNA sequence: TGTGCCAGTGAATATGCGGAGACCCAGTACTTC. This encodes CASEYAETQYF. This chain uses TRBV6-6 with TRBJ2-5; D gene uncertain. The CDR3 covers 11 residues. V was clipped by 9 bases and J by 5 bases, with 10 bases between them. Germline-derived CDR1 and CDR2 are MNHNY and SVGAGI (reference sequence).

The chain links TRBV7-9 to TRBJ2-5, with D possibly TRBD2 on 6 matching bases. The germline V and J ends were trimmed by 4 bases and 0 bases, with 15 bases remaining between them. The CDR3 totals 16 residues. Germline V gives CDR1 SEHNR, CDR2 FQNEAQ (reference sequence). The CDR3 DNA follows: TGTGCCAGCAGCTCTTCCTTCGGGAGCAACCAAGAGACCCAGTACTTC. Its protein is CASSSSFGSNQETQYF.

The rearrangement links TRBV7-2 to TRBJ2-7; a weak D match, TRBD2 (5 bases). Germline V gives CDR1 SGHTA, CDR2 FQGNSA. The CDR3 is 17 amino acids. V lost 0 bases, J lost 2 bases, and 17 bases lay in between. CDR3 region: CASSLASRNSVAYEQYF. CDR3 DNA sequence: TGTGCCAGCAGCTTAGCCTCTCGGAATAGCGTGGCCTACGAGCAGTACTTC.

The rearrangement joins TRBV9 to TRBJ2-1; TRBD1 agrees at 9 bases. With 4 bases clipped from V and 8 bases from J, the junction kept 13 bases outside the gene matches. This CDR3 comprises 16 residues. Germline V gene data show CDR1 as SGDLS and CDR2 as YYNGEE. CDR3 sequence: CASSSPGTGSLDEQFF. DNA of the CDR3: TGTGCCAGCAGCTCCCCCGGGACAGGGAGTCTTGATGAGCAGTTCTTC.

This chain links TRBV5-1 with TRBJ2-7; 8 bases match TRBD1. Germline V CDR1 and CDR2: SGHRS, YFSETQ. V gave up 7 bases and J gave up 2 bases; unmatched junction bases: 8. The CDR3 is 14 residues long. The CDR3 bases are TGCGCCAGCTACTACGGGACAGGTACCTACGAGCAGTACTTC. It codes for CASYYGTGTYEQYF.

The chain recombines TRBV19 with TRBJ1-1; D uncertain. The ends were cut back, 1 base at V and 5 bases at J, with 8 bases in the middle. The CDR3 length is 13 residues. CDR1 LNHDA and CDR2 SQIVND come from the germline V gene (reference sequence). The CDR3 region is CASSIGEGTEAFF. The DNA of the CDR3 is TGTGCCAGTAGTATAGGTGAGGGTACTGAAGCTTTCTTT.

The gene calls are TRBV4-1 and TRBJ1-6; no clear D gene. Germline V gives CDR1 MGHRA, CDR2 YSYEKL. CDR3 length: 14 amino acids. The V gene lost 5 bases and the J gene lost 5 bases, with 10 bases spanning the gap. CDR3 DNA sequence: TGCGCCAGCAGCTTAGAGGGAGATAATTCACCCCTCCACTTT. This sequence encodes CASSLEGDNSPLHF.

This chain uses TRBV2 with TRBJ1-3, with D maybe TRBD1 (5 bases). Trimming stripped 2 bases from V and 0 bases from J, with 20 bases between. The CDR3 is 19 residues long. The germline V gene has CDR1 SNHLY and CDR2 FYNNEI. The CDR3 is CASSESHTQVYSSGNTIYF. The CDR3 DNA follows: TGTGCCAGCAGTGAAAGTCATACACAGGTCTATAGCTCTGGAAACACCATATATTTT.

The gene calls are TRBV5-6 and TRBJ2-1, with 10 nucleotides matching TRBD2. This CDR3 has 18 amino acids. Germline V lookup: CDR1 SGHDT, CDR2 YYEEEE. V shed 0 bases and J 7 bases; nucleotides not matched to a gene: 13. Here the CDR3 DNA reads TGTGCCAGCAGCTTGGCCCCGGTTGGGAGCGGGAGGGGGAATGAGCAGTTCTTC. It is translated as CASSLAPVGSGRGNEQFF.

The rearrangement uses TRBV9 and TRBJ2-5; 8 nucleotides line up with TRBD2. The DNA matches TRBJ2-7 better at its end, which makes the J call doubtful. This CDR3 is built from 14 residues. CDR1 is SGDLS and CDR2 is YYNGEE in the germline V gene. The CDR3 loop reads CASSAGTSFSEQYF. The DNA of the CDR3 is TGTGCCAGCAGCGCTGGGACTAGTTTCTCCGAGCAGTACTTC.

The V gene is TRBV2, the J gene TRBJ2-7; a weak D match, TRBD1 (7 bases). The germline V gene has CDR1 SNHLY and CDR2 FYNNEI. The CDR3 length is 14 residues. Trimming pared 10 bases from V and 5 bases from J, leaving 21 bases between. In DNA form, the CDR3 reads TGTGCCACAATTCCCCCGCAGGGGGGCCACGAGCAGTACTTC. The encoded protein is CATIPPQGGHEQYF.

The chain carries TRBV18 and TRBJ2-1; D possibly uses TRBD1 or TRBD2 (5 bases each). Trimming cost V 0 bases and J 3 bases, with 21 bases left between them. Per the germline V gene, CDR1 is KGHSH and CDR2 is LQKENI. The CDR3 loop spans 19 amino acids. The chain's CDR3 is CASSPPLRVGVENYNEQFF. The CDR3 DNA reads as TGTGCCAGCTCACCACCCCTGAGGGTGGGGGTGGAGAACTACAATGAGCAGTTCTTC.

This rearrangement joins TRBV6-1 to TRBJ1-2; the match to TRBD1 covers 8 bases. The CDR3 is 13 residues long. Germline V gene lookup returns CDR1 MNHNS and CDR2 SASEGT. J lost 6 bases, V lost 3 bases, and 3 bases had no gene match. Written as DNA, the CDR3 is TGTGCCAGCAGTGATACAGGGGGGGATGGCTACACCTTC. Translating it yields CASSDTGGDGYTF.

The chain has TRBV4-3 and TRBJ2-1, with D hard to call. Trimming took 1 base from V and 6 from J, leaving 1 base between them. This CDR3 is 11 amino acids long. Germline CDR1 reads LGHNA; CDR2 reads YSLEER. This CDR3 is CASSQGNEQFF. As DNA, the CDR3 is TGCGCCAGCAGCCAAGGCAATGAGCAGTTCTTC.

The rearrangement uses TRBV6-5 and TRBJ2-5; TRBD1 is a possible D gene (5 bases). Germline V gene lookup returns CDR1 MNHEY and CDR2 SVGAGI. CDR3 length: 14 amino acids. V was shortened by 4 bases and J by 5 bases, with 14 bases between the two germline ends. The CDR3 coding sequence is TGTGCCAGCAGTTTTCCAGGGTCACTGGAGACCCAGTACTTC. It encodes CASSFPGSLETQYF.

This clone showed up many times. The chain carries TRBV4-3 and TRBJ2-5, with 10 nucleotides matching TRBD2. The V gene end was trimmed by 1 base and the J gene end by 6 bases; junction bases not matched to a gene: 2. Germline assignment: CDR1 LGHNA and CDR2 YSLEER. The CDR3 runs to 14 residues. The CDR3 bases are TGCGCCAGCAGCCAAGCTAGCGGGAGCAAGACCCAGTACTTC. The encoded protein is CASSQASGSKTQYF.

This clone was counted a single time. The chain couples TRBV28 to TRBJ1-2; 7 nucleotides match TRBD1. Unmatched junction bases numbered 4, after V lost 5 bases and J lost 4 bases. In germline, CDR1 is MDHEN, CDR2 SYDVKM. The CDR3 is 13 amino acids. DNA of the CDR3: TGTGCCAGCAGTCCCGACAGGGCCTATGGCTACACCTTC. Protein sequence: CASSPDRAYGYTF.

The chain carries TRBV7-9 and TRBJ2-7, with D possibly matching TRBD2 (5 bases). V dropped 5 bases and J dropped 5 bases, with 16 bases sitting between them. Germline V lookup: CDR1 SEHNR, CDR2 FQNEAQ (reference sequence). This CDR3 region has 14 residues. This CDR3 is CASSRLKGWDEQYF. CDR3 bases: TGTGCCAGCAGCCGACTAAAAGGTTGGGACGAGCAGTACTTC.

This clone has only one observation. The rearrangement uses TRBV27 and TRBJ1-5; no definite D call. Germline loops: CDR1 MNHEY, CDR2 SMNVEV (reference sequence). Trimming left V 5 bases short and J 2 bases short, with 7 bases between. The CDR3 is 13 amino acids. The DNA of the CDR3 is TGTGCCAGCAGTCCCCAGGGCAATCAGCCCCAGCATTTT. Its translation is CASSPQGNQPQHF.

This clone was recorded only once. V usage is TRBV7-9 and J usage is TRBJ1-4, with D hard to call. This CDR3 has 14 residues. Deletions cut 5 bases from V and 3 bases from J, with 10 bases between. CDR1 and CDR2 from the germline V gene are SEHNR and FQNEAQ (reference sequence). Here the CDR3 reads CASSPALANEKLFF. In DNA, the CDR3 is TGTGCCAGCAGCCCCGCCCTAGCTAATGAAAAACTGTTTTTT.

This clone was observed a single time. The chain employs TRBV30 and TRBJ1-2; 10 nucleotides align to TRBD1. V trimming: 4 bases; J trimming: 5 bases; junction bases outside the gene matches: 7. From germline, CDR1 is GTSNPN and CDR2 SVGIG (reference sequence). The CDR3 extends over 14 amino acids. The CDR3 bases are TGTGCCTGGAACCCGACAGGGGGCTGGTATGGCTACACCTTC. It is translated as CAWNPTGGWYGYTF.

The chain employs TRBV7-2 and TRBJ2-7, with D perhaps given as TRBD1 or TRBD2 (5 bases each). The V end was cut by 0 bases, the J end by 6 bases, with 9 bases between. Germline CDR1 SGHTA, CDR2 FQGNSA. This CDR3 region has 13 residues. The CDR3 sequence is CASSLAGAGEQYF. Here the CDR3 DNA reads TGTGCCAGCAGCTTAGCAGGGGCGGGCGAGCAGTACTTC.

The rearrangement links TRBV5-1 to TRBJ2-7; D call uncertain. The V end lost 1 base, the J end lost 0 bases, and 11 bases lay between the germline ends. The CDR3 sequence is 15 residues long. Germline assignment: CDR1 SGHRS and CDR2 YFSETQ. The CDR3 DNA sequence: TGCGCCAGCAGCTTGTACCACAGTCCCTCCTACGAGCAGTACTTC. The encoded protein is CASSLYHSPSYEQYF.

J is TRBJ2-2 and V is TRBV5-6; D is perhaps TRBD2 (5 bases). V was cut by 4 bases and J by 5 bases, with 6 bases left in between. The CDR3 consists of 12 residues. Per germline, CDR1 SGHDT and CDR2 YYEEEE. The CDR3 DNA is TGTGCCAGCAGCCCGGGGACCGGGGAGCTGTTTTTT. It codes for CASSPGTGELFF.

CDR3: CASRRDRAGRYEQYF. For the CDR3, the DNA is TGTGCCAGCAGGAGAGACAGGGCTGGACGATACGAGCAGTACTTC. This chain joins TRBV6-1 and TRBJ2-7, with TRBD1 identical over 7 bases. The junction had 12 bases not matched to a gene; V was cut back by 6 bases and J by 4 bases. CDR1 and CDR2 (germline): MNHNS, SASEGT. This CDR3 comprises 15 residues.

V is TRBV6-1 and J is TRBJ1-1; no firm D call. Trimming shortened V by 5 bases and J by 5 bases, and 12 bases separated the two germline ends. Germline CDR1 MNHNS, CDR2 SASEGT. This CDR3 has 13 amino acids. Here the CDR3 reads CASSSPTLTEAFF. Written as DNA, the CDR3 is TGTGCCAGCAGTTCCCCGACACTGACTGAAGCTTTCTTT.